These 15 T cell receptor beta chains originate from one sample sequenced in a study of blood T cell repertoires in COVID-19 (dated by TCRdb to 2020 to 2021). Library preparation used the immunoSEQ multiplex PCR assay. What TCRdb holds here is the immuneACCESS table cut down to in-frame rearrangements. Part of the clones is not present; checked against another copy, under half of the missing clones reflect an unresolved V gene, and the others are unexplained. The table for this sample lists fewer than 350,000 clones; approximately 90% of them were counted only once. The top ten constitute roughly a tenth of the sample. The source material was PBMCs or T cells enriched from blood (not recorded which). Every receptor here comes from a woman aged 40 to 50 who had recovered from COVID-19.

This CDR3 reads CASSLFGGGQQETQYF. The CDR3 DNA follows: TGTGCCAGCAGTTTATTTGGCGGGGGCCAACAAGAGACCCAGTACTTC. The chain carries TRBV27 and TRBJ2-5; a weak D match, TRBD2 (7 bases). The CDR3 has 16 amino acids. Germline CDR1 MNHEY, CDR2 SMNVEV (reference sequence). Deletions cut 1 base from V and 2 bases from J, with 14 bases between.

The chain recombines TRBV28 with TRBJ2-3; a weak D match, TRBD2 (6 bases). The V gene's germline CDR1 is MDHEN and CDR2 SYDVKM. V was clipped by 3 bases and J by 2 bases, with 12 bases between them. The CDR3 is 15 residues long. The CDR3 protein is CASSFAGLDTDTQYF. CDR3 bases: TGTGCCAGCAGTTTTGCGGGACTGGACACAGATACGCAGTATTTT. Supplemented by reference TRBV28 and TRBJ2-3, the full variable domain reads DVKVTQSSRYLVKRTGEKVFLECVQDMDHENMFWYRQDPGLGLRLIYFSYDVKMKEKGDIPEGYSVSREKKERFSLILESASTNQTSMYLCASSFAGLDTDTQYFGPGTRLTVL.

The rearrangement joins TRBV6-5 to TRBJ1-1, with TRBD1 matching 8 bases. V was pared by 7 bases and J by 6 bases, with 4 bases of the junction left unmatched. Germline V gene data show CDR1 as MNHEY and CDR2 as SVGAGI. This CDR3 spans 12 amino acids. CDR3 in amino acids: CASNPQGAEAFF. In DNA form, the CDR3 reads TGTGCCAGCAATCCACAGGGGGCTGAAGCTTTCTTT.

The CDR3 spells CASSSAVEGLIGTDTQYF. The CDR3 bases are TGTGCCAGCAGCTCAGCGGTGGAGGGACTAATTGGTACAGATACGCAGTATTTT. This chain joins TRBV7-9 and TRBJ2-3; 7 bases agree with TRBD2. Trimming took 4 bases from V and 3 from J; bases not matched to a gene: 16. The CDR3 is 18 amino acids. CDR1 SEHNR and CDR2 FQNEAQ come from the germline V gene (reference sequence).

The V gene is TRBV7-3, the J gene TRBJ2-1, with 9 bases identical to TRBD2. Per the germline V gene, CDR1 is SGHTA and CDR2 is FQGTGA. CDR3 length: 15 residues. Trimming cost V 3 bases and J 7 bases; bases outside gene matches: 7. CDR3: CASSFGGRASNEQFF. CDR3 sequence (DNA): TGTGCCAGCAGCTTTGGCGGGAGGGCCTCGAATGAGCAGTTCTTC.

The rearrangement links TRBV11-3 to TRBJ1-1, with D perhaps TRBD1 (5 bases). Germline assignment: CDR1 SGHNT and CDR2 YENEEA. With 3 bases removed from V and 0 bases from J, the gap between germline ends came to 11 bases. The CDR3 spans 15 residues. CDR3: CASSLDTRMNTEAFF. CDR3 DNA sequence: TGTGCCAGCAGCTTGGACACCCGAATGAACACTGAAGCTTTCTTT.

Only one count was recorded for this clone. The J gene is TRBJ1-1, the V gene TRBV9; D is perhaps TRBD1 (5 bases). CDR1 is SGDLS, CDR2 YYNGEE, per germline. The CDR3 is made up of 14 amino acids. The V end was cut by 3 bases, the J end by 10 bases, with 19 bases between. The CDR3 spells CASSADGGVDPAFF. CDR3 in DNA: TGTGCCAGCAGCGCCGACGGGGGGGTTGATCCAGCTTTCTTT.

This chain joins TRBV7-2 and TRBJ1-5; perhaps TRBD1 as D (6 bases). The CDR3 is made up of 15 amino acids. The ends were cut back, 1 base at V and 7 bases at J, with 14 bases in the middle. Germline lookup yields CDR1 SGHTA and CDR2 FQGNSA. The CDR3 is CASSLVAGALQPQHF. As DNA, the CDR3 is TGTGCCAGCAGCTTAGTCGCAGGGGCCCTACAGCCCCAGCATTTT.

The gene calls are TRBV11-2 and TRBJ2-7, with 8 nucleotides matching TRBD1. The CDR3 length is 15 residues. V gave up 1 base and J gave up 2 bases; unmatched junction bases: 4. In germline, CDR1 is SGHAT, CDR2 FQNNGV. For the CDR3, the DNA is TGTGCCAGCAGCTTAGTATCCAGGGGGCCCTACGAGCAGTACTTC. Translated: CASSLVSRGPYEQYF.

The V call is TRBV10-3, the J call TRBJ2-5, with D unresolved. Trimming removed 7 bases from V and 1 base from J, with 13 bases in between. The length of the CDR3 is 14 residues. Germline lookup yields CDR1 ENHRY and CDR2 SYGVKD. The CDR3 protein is CAINTPGIQETQYF. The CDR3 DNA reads TGTGCCATCAACACTCCAGGAATCCAAGAGACCCAGTACTTC.

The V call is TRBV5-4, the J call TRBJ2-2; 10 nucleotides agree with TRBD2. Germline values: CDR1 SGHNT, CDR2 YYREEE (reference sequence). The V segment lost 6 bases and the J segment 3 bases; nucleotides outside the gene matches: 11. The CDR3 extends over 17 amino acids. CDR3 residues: CASTPSGGAGYTGELFF. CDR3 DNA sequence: TGTGCCAGCACCCCGAGCGGGGGGGCCGGGTACACCGGGGAGCTGTTTTTT.

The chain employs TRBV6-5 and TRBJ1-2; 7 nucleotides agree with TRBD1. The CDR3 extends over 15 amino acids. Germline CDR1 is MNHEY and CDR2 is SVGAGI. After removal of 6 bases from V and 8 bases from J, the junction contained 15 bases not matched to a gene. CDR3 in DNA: TGTGCCAGCAGCGACGGGCCACAGGGGCTGGGCGGCTACACCTTC. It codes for CASSDGPQGLGGYTF.

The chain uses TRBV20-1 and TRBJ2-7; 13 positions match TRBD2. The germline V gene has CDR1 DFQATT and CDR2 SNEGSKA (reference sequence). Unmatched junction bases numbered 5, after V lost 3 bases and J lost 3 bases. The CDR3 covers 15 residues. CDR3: CSASGGTSGIYEQYF. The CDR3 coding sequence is TGCAGTGCTAGTGGGGGGACTAGCGGGATCTACGAGCAGTACTTC.

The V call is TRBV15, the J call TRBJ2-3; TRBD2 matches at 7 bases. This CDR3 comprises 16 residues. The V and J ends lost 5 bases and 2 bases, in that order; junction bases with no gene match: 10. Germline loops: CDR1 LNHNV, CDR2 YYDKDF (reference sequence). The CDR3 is CATSLIAGIITDTQYF. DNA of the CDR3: TGTGCCACCAGCTTGATAGCGGGTATCATCACAGATACGCAGTATTTT.

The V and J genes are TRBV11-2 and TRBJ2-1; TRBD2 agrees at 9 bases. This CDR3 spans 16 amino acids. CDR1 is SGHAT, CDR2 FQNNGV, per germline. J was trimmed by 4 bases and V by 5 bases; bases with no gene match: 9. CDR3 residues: CASSTYRRGGYNEQFF. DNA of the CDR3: TGTGCCAGCAGCACTTACCGGCGGGGGGGTTACAATGAGCAGTTCTTC.